This TCR beta chain was captured by sequencing in a study of T cells expressing NK-cell markers (dated by TCRdb to 2018 to 2020). Looking at the study overall: Roughly 8 donors provided sorted CD3+CD56+NKG2C+, CD3+CD56+NKG2C- and CD3+CD56-NKG2C+ T-cell subsets, whose TCR beta-chain repertoires were profiled. Seven of the eight sequenced donors were HCMV-seropositive and one was HCMV-seronegative. Randomly selected healthy volunteers, three men and five women, were used as the eight sequenced donors. Libraries were sequenced as 2 x 150 bp reads on Illumina HiSeq 2000/2500, MiSeq or NextSeq. Broad study findings and their caveats: Whether the expanded NKG2C-expressing T cell clones were specific for HCMV antigens remained unclear. Those dominant clonotypes were again the most abundant among CD3+CD56-NKG2C+ cells in a handful of donors, at about 25-60.1%. In six donors, the dominant CD3+CD56+NKG2C+ clonotypes ranked among the top 10 CD8+ clonotypes, making up about 1.0-8% of CD8+ T cells.

HCMV serostatus was determined by detecting HCMV-specific IgG in serum with a commercial ELISA kit. Peripheral blood mononuclear cells were isolated from blood by Ficoll density gradient centrifugation. A remark on this clonotype: Its antigen target is currently unknown.

The instrument given in TCRdb is Illumina HiSeq 2000. The TCR beta cDNA libraries were made using 5'RACE template switching, a step that added both a universal primer site and unique molecular identifiers. Synthesis of cDNA was primed from the TCR beta constant segment and was followed by two consecutive PCR amplification steps. The paper's processing steps were these. MIGEC was used to demultiplex reads and group reads by UMI, and MiTCR was used to assemble and quantify clonotypes. To exclude erroneous sequences, only TCR cDNA sequences supported by at least two reads were retained. Downstream repertoire analysis used the tcR package, and clonotypes were matched across fractions by CDR3 nucleotide sequence plus V segment. VDJmatch was used to annotate antigen specificity against VDJdb, with one amino acid substitution in CDR3 allowed. The reads underwent TCRdb reprocessing, giving one record for each CDR3 protein sequence and no DNA. These V and J calls originate from TCRdb's pipeline instead of the authors' own analysis. The table for this sample records 25,000 to 35,000 distinct CDR3 sequences. The top ten hold about 60% of the sample.

The CDR1 and CDR2 encoded by the germline V gene are SGHRS and YFSETQ. Measured from the cysteine to the phenylalanine, the CDR3 is 13 residues long. DNA for this receptor is not on file. The sequence came from a woman between 18 and 70 years old in good health. Recombination linked TRBV5-1 to TRBJ2-1; the TCRdb call, TRBD1, lacks DNA for checking. Sequencing used blood T cells: a sorted CD56 or NKG2C T cell subset, CD4+ or CD8+ T cells, or bulk PBMC T cells (not recorded which). The CDR3 protein is CASRGPLNNEQFF. With all but the CDR3 taken from the reference TRBV5-1 and TRBJ2-1 genes, the full variable domain is: KAGVTQTPRYLIKTRGQQVTLSCSPISGHRSVSWYQQTPGQGLQFLFEYFSETQRNKGNFPGRFSGRQFSNSRSEMNVSTLELGDSALYLCASRGPLNNEQFFGPGTRLTVL.